This T cell receptor beta chain was sequenced during a study of T cell changes during pregnancy in multiple sclerosis. The ends were cut back, 5 bases at V and 2 bases at J, with 14 bases in the middle. Germline CDR1 and CDR2: SGHTA and FQGTGA. This CDR3 is built from 15 residues. Using immunoSEQ multiplex PCR, the repertoire was profiled, and TCRdb retains in-frame clones only, with some absent. The top ten hold about 2.5% of the sample, which has about 59,000 clones, around 90% seen once. Source: peripheral blood, taken in the third trimester of pregnancy. The sequence was collected from a female donor in good health, enrolled as a control in a pregnancy study. This chain joins TRBV7-3 and TRBJ2-3; maybe TRBD2 (5 bases). The CDR3 region has the DNA TGTGCCAGCAGCCAACGCGGAGGTTACACAGATACGCAGTATTTT. It encodes CASSQRGGYTDTQYF.